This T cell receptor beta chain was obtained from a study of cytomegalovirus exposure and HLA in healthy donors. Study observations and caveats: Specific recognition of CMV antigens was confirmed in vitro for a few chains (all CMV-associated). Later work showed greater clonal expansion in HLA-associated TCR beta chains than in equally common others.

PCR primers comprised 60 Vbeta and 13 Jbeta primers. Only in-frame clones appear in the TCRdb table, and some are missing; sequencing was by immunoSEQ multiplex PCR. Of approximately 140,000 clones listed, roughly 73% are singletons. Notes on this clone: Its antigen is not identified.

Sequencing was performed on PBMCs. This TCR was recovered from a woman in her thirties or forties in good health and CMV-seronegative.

This chain's CDR3 is CASRSQGGFYEQYF. Here the CDR3 DNA reads TGTGCCAGCAGATCACAGGGGGGGTTCTACGAGCAGTACTTC. V gene TRBV6-7 combines with J gene TRBJ2-7, with D perhaps matching TRBD1 (8 bases). TRBV6-7 is an ORF for which the function is uncertain. The V gene lost 6 bases and the J gene lost 3 bases, with 15 bases spanning the gap. This CDR3 has 14 amino acids.